These 25 T cell receptor beta chains came from one sample sequenced in a study of beta chain features in type 1 diabetes. The entirety of the isolated RNA underwent reverse transcription, so expressed TCRB transcripts were sequenced. Produced via immunoSEQ multiplex PCR; TCRdb's table is partial and in-frame only. The repertoire holds under 900,000 clones, roughly 16% seen once, with 0.023% in the top ten. Source material: naive CD4+ T cells from blood. These receptors came from a woman younger than 35 in good health.

This chain links TRBV7-2 with TRBJ1-1; D is undetermined. Trimming pared 2 bases from V and 0 bases from J, leaving 16 bases between. The CDR3 covers 17 residues. Germline values: CDR1 SGHTA, CDR2 FQGNSA. CDR3 DNA sequence: TGTGCCAGCAGCTTATATTCATTACAAAGCGTGAACACTGAAGCTTTCTTT. Residues: CASSLYSLQSVNTEAFF.

This clone was counted a few times. The chain carries TRBV7-2 and TRBJ2-1; 10 bases match TRBD2. The germline V gene encodes CDR1 SGHTA and CDR2 FQGNSA. The CDR3 covers 15 residues. V shed 1 base, J shed 13 bases, and the junction held 10 bases outside the gene matches. CDR3 amino acids: CASSLVASGSGEQFF. CDR3 nucleotides: TGTGCCAGCAGCTTAGTCGCTAGCGGGAGTGGCGAACAGTTCTTC.

The chain is built from TRBV6-1 and TRBJ1-4; no reliable D call. Trimming pared 3 bases from V and 2 bases from J, leaving 7 bases between. This CDR3 has 14 residues. The V gene's germline CDR1 is MNHNS and CDR2 SASEGT. The CDR3 bases are TGTGCCAGCAGTGATCCAGTCACTAATGAAAAACTGTTTTTT. Its protein product is CASSDPVTNEKLFF.

The J gene is TRBJ2-3, the V gene TRBV9; D is ambiguous. There are 13 residues in the CDR3. The germline gives CDR1 SGDLS, CDR2 YYNGEE. Trimming took off 8 bases at V and 0 bases at J, with 10 bases between the two ends. This CDR3 reads CASNYGSTDTQYF. The CDR3 DNA sequence: TGTGCCAGTAACTACGGAAGCACAGATACGCAGTATTTT.

The chain is built from TRBV27 and TRBJ2-7; 7 bases line up with TRBD2. Germline V lookup: CDR1 MNHEY, CDR2 SMNVEV (reference sequence). Trimming took 5 bases from V and 3 from J; bases not matched to a gene: 13. The CDR3 extends over 16 amino acids. As DNA, the CDR3 is TGTGCCAGCAGTCGTTACCTGGGAGGGCAAATCTACGAGCAGTACTTC. Residues: CASSRYLGGQIYEQYF.

The genes are TRBV2 and TRBJ2-4; 11 nucleotides line up with TRBD1. The CDR3 is 17 residues long. With 7 bases clipped from V and 0 bases from J, the junction kept 8 bases outside the gene matches. From germline, CDR1 is SNHLY and CDR2 FYNNEI. CDR3 region: CASTGTGGDPAKNIQYF. CDR3 nucleotides: TGTGCCAGCACCGGGACAGGGGGAGATCCAGCCAAAAACATTCAGTACTTC.

The chain links TRBV6-6 to TRBJ2-1; a weak D match, TRBD2 (6 bases). V was pared by 2 bases and J by 2 bases, with 10 bases between. The CDR3 contains 15 residues. The germline CDR1 and CDR2 sequences are MNHNY and SVGAGI (reference sequence). Here the CDR3 reads CASSYNAGTYNEQFF. CDR3 nucleotide sequence: TGTGCCAGCAGTTACAACGCGGGAACCTACAATGAGCAGTTCTTC.

The rearrangement uses TRBV7-9 and TRBJ2-1, with TRBD1 matching 7 bases. Germline V gives CDR1 SEHNR, CDR2 FQNEAQ (reference sequence). Germline trimming cut 5 bases from V and 2 bases from J; bases unmatched to any gene: 9. The CDR3 covers 16 residues. The DNA of the CDR3 is TGTGCCAGCAGCCCTCGGACAGGATCTACCTACAATGAGCAGTTCTTC. As protein: CASSPRTGSTYNEQFF.

The chain recombines TRBV7-8 with TRBJ2-5, with D possibly TRBD1 on 6 matching bases. V dropped 4 bases and J dropped 2 bases, with 14 bases sitting between them. The CDR3 totals 15 residues. Germline CDR1 and CDR2: SGHVS and FQNEAQ. The CDR3 region is CASSSGQLKQETQYF. CDR3 DNA sequence: TGTGCCAGCAGCTCCGGACAGTTGAAACAAGAGACCCAGTACTTC.

The chain has TRBV27 and TRBJ2-2, with D tentatively TRBD2 (7 bases). With 3 bases removed from V and 6 bases from J, the gap between germline ends came to 20 bases. In germline, CDR1 is MNHEY, CDR2 SMNVEV (reference sequence). The CDR3 extends over 17 amino acids. The CDR3 nucleotides read TGTGCCAGCAGTTTGAGAACAGGGAGGGTGAGATCCGGGGAGCTGTTTTTT. As protein: CASSLRTGRVRSGELFF.

CDR3 DNA: TGTGCCAGCAGTTCCCGGCGGAGAGCGGGAGGGGAGACCCAGTACTTC. Translated: CASSSRRRAGGETQYF. The rearrangement joins TRBV6-5 to TRBJ2-5; 10 nucleotides line up with TRBD2. V was pared by 4 bases and J by 5 bases, with 10 bases of the junction left unmatched. CDR1 and CDR2 from the germline V gene are MNHEY and SVGAGI. The CDR3 has 16 amino acids.

This clone was observed a handful of times. V and J are TRBV18 and TRBJ2-2; possibly TRBD1 for D (6 bases). Per germline, CDR1 KGHSH and CDR2 LQKENI. The length of the CDR3 is 14 residues. V was cut by 4 bases and J by 3 bases, with 9 bases left in between. The CDR3 bases are TGTGCCAGCTCACGATCAGGGGACACCGGGGAGCTGTTTTTT. It encodes CASSRSGDTGELFF. The full variable domain, rest sourced from reference TRBV18 and TRBJ2-2, is NAGVMQNPRHLVRRRGQEARLRCSPMKGHSHVYWYRQLPEEGLKFMVYLQKENIIDESGMPKERFSAEFPKEGPSILRIQQVVRGDSAAYFCASSRSGDTGELFFGEGSRLTVL.

The V call is TRBV18, the J call TRBJ2-3; no clear D. The CDR3 consists of 15 residues. Germline V lookup: CDR1 KGHSH, CDR2 LQKENI. V was clipped by 1 base and J by 4 bases, with 12 bases between them. For the CDR3, the DNA is TGTGCCAGCTCACCACGGGGTCCGTACCCAGATACGCAGTATTTT. Translation gives CASSPRGPYPDTQYF.

The rearrangement links TRBV5-3 to TRBJ1-1; D is uncertain. TRBV5-3 is annotated as an ORF whose role is uncertain. The CDR3 contains 12 residues. Trimming cost V 6 bases and J 1 base, with 7 bases left between them. CDR3 sequence: CARTGENTEAFF. The CDR3 DNA reads as TGTGCCAGAACGGGAGAGAACACTGAAGCTTTCTTT.

This clone showed up just a few times. The V gene is TRBV5-4, the J gene TRBJ2-1; weak D call: TRBD2 (6 bases). CDR1 and CDR2 from the germline V gene are SGHNT and YYREEE (reference sequence). The ends were cut back, 6 bases at V and 8 bases at J, with 15 bases in the middle. The CDR3 contains 13 residues. DNA for the CDR3: TGTGCCAGCACCTTCGGGGGACGCGATGAGCAGTTCTTC. It specifies CASTFGGRDEQFF. The whole variable domain, filled in from reference TRBV5-4 and TRBJ2-1, reads ETGVTQSPTHLIKTRGQQVTLRCSSQSGHNTVSWYQQALGQGPQFIFQYYREEENGRGNFPPRFSGLQFPNYSSELNVNALELDDSALYLCASTFGGRDEQFFGPGTRLTVL.

The V and J genes are TRBV2 and TRBJ2-1, with 8 nucleotides matching TRBD1. V shed 9 bases, J shed 2 bases, and the junction held 3 bases outside the gene matches. Germline lookup yields CDR1 SNHLY and CDR2 FYNNEI. The CDR3 is 13 amino acids. CDR3 DNA sequence: TGTGCCAGAGGGACAGGACCCTACAATGAGCAGTTCTTC. Translating gives CARGTGPYNEQFF. Looking up the rest from reference TRBV2 and TRBJ2-1 gives the full variable domain: EPEVTQTPSHQVTQMGQEVILRCVPISNHLYFYWYRQILGQKVEFLVSFYNNEISEKSEIFDDQFSVERPDGSNFTLKIRSTKLEDSAMYFCARGTGPYNEQFFGPGTRLTVL.

The chain couples TRBV5-4 to TRBJ1-2; D perhaps matches TRBD1 (5 bases). Looked up from germline, CDR1 is SGHNT and CDR2 is YYREEE (reference sequence). This CDR3 comprises 15 residues. Trimming took off 1 base at V and 0 bases at J, with 10 bases between the two ends. The CDR3 DNA reads TGTGCCAGCAGCTTGCTCGGGGCCACTAACTATGGCTACACCTTC. It is translated as CASSLLGATNYGYTF.

This chain joins TRBV5-1 and TRBJ1-1, with D unresolved. This CDR3 is built from 15 residues. CDR1 is SGHRS, CDR2 YFSETQ, per germline. The V and J ends lost 1 base and 0 bases respectively, with 10 bases between them. CDR3 sequence: CASSLSVGLNTEAFF. The CDR3 region has the DNA TGCGCCAGCAGCTTGAGTGTGGGTTTGAACACTGAAGCTTTCTTT. The full variable domain, with the rest looked up from reference TRBV5-1 and TRBJ1-1, is KAGVTQTPRYLIKTRGQQVTLSCSPISGHRSVSWYQQTPGQGLQFLFEYFSETQRNKGNFPGRFSGRQFSNSRSEMNVSTLELGDSALYLCASSLSVGLNTEAFFGQGTRLTVV.

This clone turned up a few times. The J gene is TRBJ2-7, the V gene TRBV28; 9 positions agree with TRBD1. The CDR3 runs to 16 residues. Per germline, CDR1 MDHEN and CDR2 SYDVKM. V gave up 5 bases and J gave up 4 bases; unmatched junction bases: 12. The CDR3 reads CASSGAGTGTRYEQYF. The CDR3 region has the DNA TGTGCCAGCAGTGGGGCCGGGACAGGGACCAGGTACGAGCAGTACTTC.

This clone was seen a few times. V is TRBV19 and J is TRBJ2-1; 12 bases fit TRBD2. V gave up 5 bases and J gave up 8 bases; unmatched junction bases: 10. The CDR3 is 16 residues long. From germline, CDR1 is LNHDA and CDR2 SQIVND (reference sequence). The CDR3 here is CASSPRTSGRKHEQFF. CDR3 coding DNA: TGTGCCAGTAGTCCGAGAACTAGCGGGAGGAAGCATGAGCAGTTCTTC.

A remark on this clone: Other DNA sequences in this specimen translate into the identical CDR3. The J gene is TRBJ2-5, the V gene TRBV18; tentatively, D is TRBD1 or TRBD2 (5 bases each). The V end was cut by 1 base, the J end by 1 base, with 7 bases between. CDR1 is KGHSH and CDR2 is LQKENI in the germline V gene. The CDR3 length is 14 residues. The DNA of the CDR3 is TGTGCCAGCTCACCACAGGGGAGCCAAGAGACCCAGTACTTC. It yields the protein CASSPQGSQETQYF.

This clone was seen a handful of times. V and J are TRBV5-1 and TRBJ2-1; 10 nucleotides agree with TRBD2. Trimming at V came to 1 base and at J to 0 bases, leaving 4 bases not matched to a gene. The CDR3 has 17 amino acids. Per the germline V gene, CDR1 is SGHRS and CDR2 is YFSETQ. CDR3 nucleotide sequence: TGCGCCAGCAGCTTGTCCCCTAGCGGGAGCTCCTACAATGAGCAGTTCTTC. This gives the protein CASSLSPSGSSYNEQFF.

This clone showed up just a few times. The genes are TRBV7-9 and TRBJ1-4, with TRBD1 matching over 7 bases. Germline loops: CDR1 SEHNR, CDR2 FQNEAQ (reference sequence). The length of the CDR3 is 15 residues. Trimming cost V 3 bases and J 7 bases; bases outside gene matches: 8. CDR3 in amino acids: CASSFSTGLGEKLFF. The DNA for the CDR3 is TGTGCCAGCAGCTTTTCGACAGGGTTGGGTGAAAAACTGTTTTTT.

V usage is TRBV6-5 and J usage is TRBJ2-7, with D perhaps matching TRBD2 (5 bases). Trimming removed 4 bases from V and 4 bases from J, with 17 bases in between. There are 15 residues in the CDR3. The germline V gene encodes CDR1 MNHEY and CDR2 SVGAGI. This CDR3 is CASSSTGRAEYEQYF. For the CDR3, the DNA is TGTGCCAGCAGTTCGACCGGGCGGGCGGAGTACGAGCAGTACTTC.

This clone was counted between two and nine times. CDR3 amino acids: CASSLAFGPLGDRGFRTDTQYF. CDR3 in DNA: TGCGCCAGCAGCTTGGCCTTTGGCCCATTGGGGGACAGGGGCTTTCGCACAGATACGCAGTATTTT. This rearrangement joins TRBV5-1 to TRBJ2-3, with TRBD1 identical over 10 bases. Germline CDR1 is SGHRS and CDR2 is YFSETQ. Trimming at V came to 0 bases and at J to 1 base, leaving 20 bases not matched to a gene. CDR3 length: 22 amino acids.